This T cell receptor beta chain was sequenced during a study of regulatory T cells in long-lasting Graves disease. Study observations and caveats: Persistent disease was characterized by preferential usage of TRBV28, TRBJ1-2 and TRBJ2-5.

The germline V and J ends were trimmed by 5 bases and 3 bases, with 16 bases remaining between them. CDR3 size: 15 residues. The germline CDR1 and CDR2 sequences are MDHEN and SYDVKM. Time point meaning: newly diagnosed GD, antithyroid drugs for less than 3 months. PBMCs were the source of the RNA used for TCR sequencing. Building the TCR beta libraries relied on iRepertoire HTBI primers, and CDR3 regions underwent Arm-PCR. TCRdb independently ran MiXCR on the multiplex PCR reads; one entry per CDR3 protein. The sample consists of 420,000 or so distinct CDR3 sequences, around 15% of them appearing once. In this sample, this clonotype turned up a few times. Its antigen is unidentified. The same sample was also used in a study of T cells in Graves' hyperthyroidism and ophthalmopathy. That paper states: Diagnoses were made from clinical symptoms, serum measures (thyroxine and TRAb), thyroid ultrasound and orbital computed tomography.

This sequence originates from a woman under 30 with Graves disease. This chain connects TRBV28 to TRBJ1-1; D is uncertain. Sequencing was performed on peripheral blood mononuclear cells (PBMCs), taken at new diagnosis, from a patient treated with antithyroid drugs. The chain's CDR3 is CASSPPIGWDTEAFF. The CDR3 nucleotides are TGTGCCAGCAGTCCCCCGATAGGGTGGGACACTGAAGCTTTCTTT.